This TCR beta chain was recovered during a study of radiation and T cells in renal cell carcinoma. This clone was seen a handful of times. The antigen remains undetermined. Study observations and caveats: Top tumor clonotypes rose in blood 2 weeks post-radiation, then contracted. Without pretreatment biopsies, baseline tumor clonotype presence was undetermined.

Libraries were prepared by immunoSEQ multiplex PCR; TCRdb keeps only in-frame clonotypes and omits some of them. The sample gives about 22,000 clones, roughly three quarters of which show up once; around 37% is in the top ten. The CDR3 totals 16 residues. Germline CDR1 is LNHDA and CDR2 is SQIVND (reference sequence). V lost 3 bases and J lost 2; bases outside the gene matches: 8. Specified time point: baseline pretreatment blood. Treatment indicated: 15 Gy SBRT to primary tumor, nephrectomy 4 weeks later. Blood was sampled at baseline, 2 weeks and 4 weeks after SBRT. The tumor was a clear cell renal cell carcinoma.

V gene TRBV19 combines with J gene TRBJ2-5; TRBD1 agrees at 8 bases. The sequences come from blood, collected from a patient whose treatment included radiotherapy and nephrectomy. The source is a man aged 55 to 70 with renal cell carcinoma. This chain's CDR3 is CASSISAQGAQETQYF. CDR3 bases: TGTGCCAGTAGTATCTCCGCCCAGGGGGCTCAAGAGACCCAGTACTTC.